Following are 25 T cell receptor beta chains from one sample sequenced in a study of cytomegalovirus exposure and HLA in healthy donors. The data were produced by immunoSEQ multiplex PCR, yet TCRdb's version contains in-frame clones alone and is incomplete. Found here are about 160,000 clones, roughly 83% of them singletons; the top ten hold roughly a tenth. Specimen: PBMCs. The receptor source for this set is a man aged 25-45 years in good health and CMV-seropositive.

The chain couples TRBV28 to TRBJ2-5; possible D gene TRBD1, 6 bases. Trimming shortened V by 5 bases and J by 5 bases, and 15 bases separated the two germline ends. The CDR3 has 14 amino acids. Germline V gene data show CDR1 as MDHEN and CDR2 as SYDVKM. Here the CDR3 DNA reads TGTGCCAGCAGTAAGCAGGGGATCCGGGAGACCCAGTACTTC. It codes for CASSKQGIRETQYF.

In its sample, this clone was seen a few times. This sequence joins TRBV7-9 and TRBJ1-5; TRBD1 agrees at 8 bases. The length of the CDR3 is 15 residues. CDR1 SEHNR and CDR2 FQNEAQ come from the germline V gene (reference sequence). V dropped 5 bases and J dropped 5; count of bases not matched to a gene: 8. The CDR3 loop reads CASSPGTGLYQPQHF. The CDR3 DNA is TGTGCCAGCAGCCCGGGGACAGGTTTATATCAGCCCCAGCATTTT.

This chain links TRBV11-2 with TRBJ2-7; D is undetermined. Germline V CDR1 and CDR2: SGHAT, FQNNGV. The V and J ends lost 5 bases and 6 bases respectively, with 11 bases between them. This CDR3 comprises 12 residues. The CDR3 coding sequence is TGTGCCAGCAGCCACGACACCGTCGAGCAGTACTTC. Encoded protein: CASSHDTVEQYF.

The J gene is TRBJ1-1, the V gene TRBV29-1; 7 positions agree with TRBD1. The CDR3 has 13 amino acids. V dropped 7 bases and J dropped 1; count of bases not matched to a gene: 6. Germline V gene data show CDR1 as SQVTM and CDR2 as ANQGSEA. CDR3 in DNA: TGCAGCGGTCGCCGGGACAGGAACACTGAAGCTTTCTTT. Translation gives CSGRRDRNTEAFF.

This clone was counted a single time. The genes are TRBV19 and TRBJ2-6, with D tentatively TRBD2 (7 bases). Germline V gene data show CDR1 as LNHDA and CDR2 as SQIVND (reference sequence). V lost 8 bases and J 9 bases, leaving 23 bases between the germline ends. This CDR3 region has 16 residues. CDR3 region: CASHRPGGLRGNVLTF. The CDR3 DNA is TGTGCCAGTCATAGGCCGGGGGGCCTTAGGGGCAACGTCCTGACTTTC.

The DNA of the CDR3 is TGTGCCAGCAGCTGGCTAGGGGATCAATATTTGTTCTTC. Translation gives CASSWLGDQYLFF. The V gene is TRBV27, the J gene TRBJ2-1; tentatively, D is TRBD1 (5 bases). The CDR3 loop spans 13 amino acids. The V end was cut by 6 bases, the J end by 15 bases, with 21 bases between. Looked up from germline, CDR1 is MNHEY and CDR2 is SMNVEV (reference sequence).

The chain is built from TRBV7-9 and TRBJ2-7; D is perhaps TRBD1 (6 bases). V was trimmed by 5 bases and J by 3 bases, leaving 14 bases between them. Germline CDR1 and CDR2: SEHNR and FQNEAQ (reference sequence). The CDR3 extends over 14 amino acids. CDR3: CASSPPDRNYEQYF. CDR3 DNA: TGTGCCAGCAGCCCCCCCGACAGGAACTACGAGCAGTACTTC.

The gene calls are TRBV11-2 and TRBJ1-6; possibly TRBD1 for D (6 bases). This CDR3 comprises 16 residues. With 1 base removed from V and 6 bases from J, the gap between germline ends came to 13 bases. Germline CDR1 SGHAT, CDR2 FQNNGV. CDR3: CASSLGRGASNSPLHF. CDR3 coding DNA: TGTGCCAGCAGCTTAGGCCGGGGGGCGAGTAATTCACCCCTCCACTTT. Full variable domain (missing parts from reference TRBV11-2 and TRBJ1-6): EAGVAQSPRYKIIEKRQSVAFWCNPISGHATLYWYQQILGQGPKLLIQFQNNGVVDDSQLPKDRFSAERLKGVDSTLKIQPAKLEDSAVYLCASSLGRGASNSPLHFGNGTRLTVT.

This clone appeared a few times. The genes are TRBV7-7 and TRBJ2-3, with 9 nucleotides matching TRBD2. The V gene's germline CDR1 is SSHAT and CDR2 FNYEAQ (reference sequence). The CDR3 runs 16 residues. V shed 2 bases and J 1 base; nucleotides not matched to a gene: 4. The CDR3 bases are TGTGCCAGCAGCTTACGAGCGGGGGGAGGCACAGATACGCAGTATTTT. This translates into CASSLRAGGGTDTQYF. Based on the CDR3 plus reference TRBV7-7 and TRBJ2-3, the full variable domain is GAGVSQSPRYKVTKRGQDVTLRCDPISSHATLYWYQQALGQGPEFLTYFNYEAQPDKSGLPSDRFSAERPEGSISTLTIQRTEQRDSAMYRCASSLRAGGGTDTQYFGPGTRLTVL.

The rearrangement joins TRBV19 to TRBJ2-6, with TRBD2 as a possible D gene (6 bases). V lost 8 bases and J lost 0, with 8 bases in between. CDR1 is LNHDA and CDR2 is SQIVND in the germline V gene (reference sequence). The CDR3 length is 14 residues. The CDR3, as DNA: TGTGCCAGTCGGACTAACTCTGGGGCCAACGTCCTGACTTTC. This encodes CASRTNSGANVLTF.

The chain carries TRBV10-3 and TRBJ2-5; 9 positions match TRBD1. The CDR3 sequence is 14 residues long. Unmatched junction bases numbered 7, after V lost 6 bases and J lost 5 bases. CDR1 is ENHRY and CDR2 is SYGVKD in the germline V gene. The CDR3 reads CAISGQGMEETQYF. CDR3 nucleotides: TGTGCCATCAGCGGACAGGGGATGGAGGAGACCCAGTACTTC.

The CDR3 coding sequence is TGTGCCAGTCTCTCAGCGGGAGTTCGCAATGAGCAGTTCTTC. This gives the protein CASLSAGVRNEQFF. This rearrangement joins TRBV2 to TRBJ2-1; TRBD2 matches 8 bases. CDR3 length equals 14 residues. CDR1 is SNHLY and CDR2 is FYNNEI in the germline V gene. Trimming cost V 9 bases and J 6 bases; bases outside gene matches: 10.

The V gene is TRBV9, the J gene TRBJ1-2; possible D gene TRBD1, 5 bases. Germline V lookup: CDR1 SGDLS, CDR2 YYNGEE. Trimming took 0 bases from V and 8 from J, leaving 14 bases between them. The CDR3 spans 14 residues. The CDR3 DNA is TGTGCCAGCAGCGTAGATTTGGACAACCGGGGCTACACCTTC. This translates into CASSVDLDNRGYTF.

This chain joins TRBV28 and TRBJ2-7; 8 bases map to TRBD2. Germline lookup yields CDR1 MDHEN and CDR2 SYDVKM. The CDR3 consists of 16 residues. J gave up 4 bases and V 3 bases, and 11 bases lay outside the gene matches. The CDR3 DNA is TGTGCCAGCAGTTTTGGATCCCGGACTAGCAAGTACGAGCAGTACTTC. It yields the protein CASSFGSRTSKYEQYF.

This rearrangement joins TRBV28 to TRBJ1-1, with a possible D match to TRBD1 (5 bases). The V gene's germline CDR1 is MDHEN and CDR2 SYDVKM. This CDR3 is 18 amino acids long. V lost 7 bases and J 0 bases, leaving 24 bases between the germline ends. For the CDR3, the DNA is TGTGCCAGCACCCCTCTATTTGGACACCGAAGCATGAACACTGAAGCTTTCTTT. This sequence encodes CASTPLFGHRSMNTEAFF.

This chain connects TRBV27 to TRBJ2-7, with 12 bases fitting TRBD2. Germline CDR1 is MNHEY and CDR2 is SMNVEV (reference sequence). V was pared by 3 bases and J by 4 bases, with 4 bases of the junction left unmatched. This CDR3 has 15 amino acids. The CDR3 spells CASSFLAGGTYEQYF. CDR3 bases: TGTGCCAGCAGTTTTCTAGCGGGGGGGACTTACGAGCAGTACTTC.

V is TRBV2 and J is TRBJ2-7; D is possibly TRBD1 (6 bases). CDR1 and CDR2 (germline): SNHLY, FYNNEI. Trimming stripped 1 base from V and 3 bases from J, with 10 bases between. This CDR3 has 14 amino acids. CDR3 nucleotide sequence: TGTGCCAGCAGTGAAGGTACAGGGAGCTACGAGCAGTACTTC. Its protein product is CASSEGTGSYEQYF.

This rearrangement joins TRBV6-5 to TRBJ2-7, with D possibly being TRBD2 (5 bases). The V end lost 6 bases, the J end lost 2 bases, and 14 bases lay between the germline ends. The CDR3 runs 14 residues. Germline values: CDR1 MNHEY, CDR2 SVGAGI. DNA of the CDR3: TGTGCCAGCAGCCACGAGGGTCGTCCCTACGAGCAGTACTTC. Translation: CASSHEGRPYEQYF.

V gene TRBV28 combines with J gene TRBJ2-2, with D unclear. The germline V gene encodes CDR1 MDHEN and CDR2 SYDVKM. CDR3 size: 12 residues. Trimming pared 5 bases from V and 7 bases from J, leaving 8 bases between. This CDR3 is CASSPPNGELFF. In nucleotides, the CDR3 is TGTGCCAGCAGTCCCCCCAACGGGGAGCTGTTTTTT.

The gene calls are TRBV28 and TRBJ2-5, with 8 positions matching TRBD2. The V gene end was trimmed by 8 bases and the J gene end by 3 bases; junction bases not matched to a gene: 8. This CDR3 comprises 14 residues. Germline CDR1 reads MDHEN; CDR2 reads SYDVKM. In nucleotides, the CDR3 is TGTGCCAGCGCGGCAGCGGGAGCGAAAGAGACCCAGTACTTC. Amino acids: CASAAAGAKETQYF.

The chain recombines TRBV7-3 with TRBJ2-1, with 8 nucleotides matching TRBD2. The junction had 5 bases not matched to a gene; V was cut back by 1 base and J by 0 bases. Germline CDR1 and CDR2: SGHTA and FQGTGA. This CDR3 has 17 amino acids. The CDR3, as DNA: TGTGCCAGCAGCTTAAGCCCTGGGACTAGCTCCTACAATGAGCAGTTCTTC. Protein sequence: CASSLSPGTSSYNEQFF.

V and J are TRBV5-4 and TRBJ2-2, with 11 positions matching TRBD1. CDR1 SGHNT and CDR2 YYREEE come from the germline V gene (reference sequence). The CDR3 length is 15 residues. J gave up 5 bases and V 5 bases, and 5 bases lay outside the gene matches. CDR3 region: CASSWGTGGTGELFF. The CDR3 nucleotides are TGTGCCAGCAGTTGGGGGACAGGGGGAACCGGGGAGCTGTTTTTT. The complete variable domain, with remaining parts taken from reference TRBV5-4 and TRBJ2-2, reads ETGVTQSPTHLIKTRGQQVTLRCSSQSGHNTVSWYQQALGQGPQFIFQYYREEENGRGNFPPRFSGLQFPNYSSELNVNALELDDSALYLCASSWGTGGTGELFFGEGSRLTVL.

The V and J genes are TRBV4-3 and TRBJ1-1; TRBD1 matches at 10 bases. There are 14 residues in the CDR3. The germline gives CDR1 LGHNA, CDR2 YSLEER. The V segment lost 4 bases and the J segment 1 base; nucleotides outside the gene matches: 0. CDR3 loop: CASSRDRGNTEAFF. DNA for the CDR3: TGCGCCAGCAGCCGGGACAGGGGGAACACTGAAGCTTTCTTT.

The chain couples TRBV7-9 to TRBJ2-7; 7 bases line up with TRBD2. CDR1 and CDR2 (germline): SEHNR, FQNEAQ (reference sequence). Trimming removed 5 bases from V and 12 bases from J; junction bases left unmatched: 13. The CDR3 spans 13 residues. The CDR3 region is CASSARSGREWYF. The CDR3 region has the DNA TGTGCCAGCAGCGCCAGGTCGGGGCGGGAGTGGTACTTC.

Written as DNA, the CDR3 is TGTGCCAGCTCACCACTGGGGACAGTAGTATACGAGCAGTACTTC. Translation: CASSPLGTVVYEQYF. V gene TRBV18 combines with J gene TRBJ2-7; 7 bases are shared with TRBD1. This CDR3 is 15 amino acids long. Germline trimming cut 1 base from V and 4 bases from J; bases unmatched to any gene: 7. Germline CDR1 reads KGHSH; CDR2 reads LQKENI.